The 4 T cell receptor beta chains given below trace back to one sample, sequenced in a study of shared clonotypes between healthy human individuals. Produced via immunoSEQ multiplex PCR; TCRdb's table is partial and in-frame only. Of some 1,900,000 clones listed, around 96% were seen once; the top ten hold roughly 1%. Naivety among CD8 cells was defined by CD45RO negativity and positive CCR7 selection, thereby excluding terminally differentiated effector memory CD45RA+ cells. The specimen was naive CD8+ T cells sorted from blood. These receptors all come from a man younger than 30 in good health.

The chain has TRBV9 and TRBJ2-3; 8 bases match TRBD2. The CDR3 spans 16 residues. CDR1 and CDR2 from the germline V gene are SGDLS and YYNGEE. Unmatched junction bases numbered 5, after V lost 0 bases and J lost 2 bases. CDR3 sequence: CASSVAGGENTDTQYF. CDR3 nucleotides: TGTGCCAGCAGCGTAGCCGGGGGGGAGAACACAGATACGCAGTATTTT.

About this clone: The identical CDR3 is also encoded by other nucleotide sequences in the sample. J is TRBJ2-7 and V is TRBV5-6; 10 nucleotides align to TRBD1. In germline, CDR1 is SGHDT, CDR2 YYEEEE. The CDR3 is made up of 14 amino acids. V trimming: 5 bases; J trimming: 2 bases; junction bases outside the gene matches: 4. The CDR3: CASSYGQGAYEQYF. The CDR3 nucleotides are TGTGCCAGCAGTTACGGACAGGGGGCCTACGAGCAGTACTTC.

The chain carries TRBV9 and TRBJ1-2, with D perhaps TRBD1 (5 bases). Germline V lookup: CDR1 SGDLS, CDR2 YYNGEE. The CDR3 runs to 13 residues. The germline V and J ends were trimmed by 6 bases and 0 bases, with 9 bases remaining between them. CDR3 amino acids: CASTTGANYGYTF. In DNA form, the CDR3 reads TGTGCCAGCACCACGGGGGCTAACTATGGCTACACCTTC.

The J gene is TRBJ2-7, the V gene TRBV4-2; TRBD2 matches at 11 bases. The CDR3 is 16 residues long. J lost 3 bases, V lost 3 bases, and 7 bases had no gene match. CDR1 LGHNA and CDR2 YNFKEQ come from the germline V gene. The CDR3 DNA follows: TGTGCCAGCAGCCAGATGCTAGCGGGGGGCAACTACGAGCAGTACTTC. Residues: CASSQMLAGGNYEQYF.